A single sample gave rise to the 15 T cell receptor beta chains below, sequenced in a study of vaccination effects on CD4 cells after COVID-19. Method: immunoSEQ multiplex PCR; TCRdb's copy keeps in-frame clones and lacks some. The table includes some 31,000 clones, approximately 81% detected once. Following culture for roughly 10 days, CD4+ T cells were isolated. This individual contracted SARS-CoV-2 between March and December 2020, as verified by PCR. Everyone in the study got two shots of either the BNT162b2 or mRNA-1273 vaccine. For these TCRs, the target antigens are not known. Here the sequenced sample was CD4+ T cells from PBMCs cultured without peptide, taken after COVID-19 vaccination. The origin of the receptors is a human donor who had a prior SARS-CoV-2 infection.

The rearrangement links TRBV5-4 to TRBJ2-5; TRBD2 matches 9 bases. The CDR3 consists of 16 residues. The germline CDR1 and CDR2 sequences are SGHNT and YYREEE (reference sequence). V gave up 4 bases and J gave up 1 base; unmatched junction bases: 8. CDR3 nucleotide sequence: TGTGCCAGCAGCCCCGGGACTAGCAGACTCCAAGAGACCCAGTACTTC. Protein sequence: CASSPGTSRLQETQYF.

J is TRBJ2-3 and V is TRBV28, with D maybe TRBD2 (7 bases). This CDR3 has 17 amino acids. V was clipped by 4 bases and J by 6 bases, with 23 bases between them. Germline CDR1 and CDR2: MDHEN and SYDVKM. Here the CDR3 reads CASSSRRGGRGLDTQYF. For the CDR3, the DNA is TGTGCCAGCAGTTCCCGGAGGGGGGGGAGGGGTTTGGATACGCAGTATTTT.

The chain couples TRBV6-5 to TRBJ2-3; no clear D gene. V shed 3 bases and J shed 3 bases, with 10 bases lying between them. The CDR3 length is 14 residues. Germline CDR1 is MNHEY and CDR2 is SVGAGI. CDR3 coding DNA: TGTGCCAGCAGTTATTCCTTAGGAACAGATACGCAGTATTTT. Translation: CASSYSLGTDTQYF.

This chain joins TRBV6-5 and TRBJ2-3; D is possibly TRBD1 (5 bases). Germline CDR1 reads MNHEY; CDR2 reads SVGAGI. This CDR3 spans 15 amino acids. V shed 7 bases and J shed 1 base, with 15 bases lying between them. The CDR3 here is CASIMDVGRTDTQYF. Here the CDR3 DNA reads TGTGCCAGCATTATGGATGTGGGGCGCACAGATACGCAGTATTTT.

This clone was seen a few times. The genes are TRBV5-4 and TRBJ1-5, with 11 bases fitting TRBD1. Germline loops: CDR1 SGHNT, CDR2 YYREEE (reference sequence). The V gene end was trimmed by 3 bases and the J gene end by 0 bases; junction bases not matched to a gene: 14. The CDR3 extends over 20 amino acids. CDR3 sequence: CASSWLRPGQGVNSNQPQHF. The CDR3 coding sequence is TGTGCCAGCAGCTGGCTCAGACCGGGACAGGGGGTGAATAGCAATCAGCCCCAGCATTTT.

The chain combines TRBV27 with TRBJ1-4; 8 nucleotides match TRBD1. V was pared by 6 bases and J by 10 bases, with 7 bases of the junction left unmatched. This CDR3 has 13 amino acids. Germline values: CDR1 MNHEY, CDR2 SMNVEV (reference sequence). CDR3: CASSGQGKGKLFF. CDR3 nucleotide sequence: TGTGCCAGCAGCGGACAGGGAAAGGGAAAACTGTTTTTT.

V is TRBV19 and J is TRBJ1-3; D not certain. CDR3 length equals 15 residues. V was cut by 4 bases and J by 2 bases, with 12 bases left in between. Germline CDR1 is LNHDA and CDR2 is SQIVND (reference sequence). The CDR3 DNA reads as TGTGCCAGTAGTAAAACCCCCAGCCCTGGAAACACCATATATTTT. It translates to CASSKTPSPGNTIYF.

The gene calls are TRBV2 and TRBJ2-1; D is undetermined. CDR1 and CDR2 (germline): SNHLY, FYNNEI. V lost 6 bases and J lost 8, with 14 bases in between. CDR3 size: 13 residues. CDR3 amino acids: CASSGQSGYEQFF. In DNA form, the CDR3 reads TGTGCCAGCAGCGGTCAGTCTGGATATGAGCAGTTCTTC. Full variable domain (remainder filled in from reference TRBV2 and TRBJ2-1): EPEVTQTPSHQVTQMGQEVILRCVPISNHLYFYWYRQILGQKVEFLVSFYNNEISEKSEIFDDQFSVERPDGSNFTLKIRSTKLEDSAMYFCASSGQSGYEQFFGPGTRLTVL.

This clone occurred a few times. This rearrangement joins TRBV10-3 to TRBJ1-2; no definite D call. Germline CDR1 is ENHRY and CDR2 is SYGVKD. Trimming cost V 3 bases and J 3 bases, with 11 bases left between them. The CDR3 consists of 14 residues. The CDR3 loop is CAISDSGSYYGYTF. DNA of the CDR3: TGTGCCATCAGTGACTCGGGCAGCTACTATGGCTACACCTTC.

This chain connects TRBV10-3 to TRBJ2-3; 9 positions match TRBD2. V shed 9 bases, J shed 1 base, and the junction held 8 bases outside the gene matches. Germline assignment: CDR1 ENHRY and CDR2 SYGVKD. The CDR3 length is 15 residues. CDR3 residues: CAILKREAGTDTQYF. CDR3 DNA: TGTGCCATTCTTAAGCGGGAGGCGGGCACAGATACGCAGTATTTT.

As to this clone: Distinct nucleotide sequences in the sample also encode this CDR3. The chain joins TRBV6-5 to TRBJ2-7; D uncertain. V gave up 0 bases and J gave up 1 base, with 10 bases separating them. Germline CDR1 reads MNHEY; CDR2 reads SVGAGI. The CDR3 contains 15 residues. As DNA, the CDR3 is TGTGCCAGCAGTTACTCTGTCCTAGGATCCTACGAGCAGTACTTC. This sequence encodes CASSYSVLGSYEQYF.

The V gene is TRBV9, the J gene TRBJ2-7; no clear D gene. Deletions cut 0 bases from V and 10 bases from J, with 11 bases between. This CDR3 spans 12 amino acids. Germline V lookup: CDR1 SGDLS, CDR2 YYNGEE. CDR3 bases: TGTGCCAGCAGCGTAGACGAGCGACAACAGTACTTC. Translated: CASSVDERQQYF.

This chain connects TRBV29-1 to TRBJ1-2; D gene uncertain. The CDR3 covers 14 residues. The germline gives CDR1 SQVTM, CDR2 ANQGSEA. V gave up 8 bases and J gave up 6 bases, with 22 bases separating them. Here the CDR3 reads CSPKTLKGLDGYTF. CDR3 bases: TGCAGCCCGAAAACCCTGAAGGGCCTCGATGGCTACACCTTC.

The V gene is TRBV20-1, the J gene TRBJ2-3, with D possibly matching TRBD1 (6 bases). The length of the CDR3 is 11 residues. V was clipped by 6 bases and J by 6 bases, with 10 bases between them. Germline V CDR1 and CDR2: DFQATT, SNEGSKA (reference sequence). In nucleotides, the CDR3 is TGCAGTGCAGAGAGGGGGGATACGCAGTATTTT. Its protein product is CSAERGDTQYF.

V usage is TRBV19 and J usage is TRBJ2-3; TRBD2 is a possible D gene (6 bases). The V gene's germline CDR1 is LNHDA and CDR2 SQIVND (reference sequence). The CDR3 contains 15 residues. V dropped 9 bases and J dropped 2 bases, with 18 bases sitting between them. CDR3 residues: CASAYRDLATDTQYF. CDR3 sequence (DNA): TGTGCCAGCGCTTATCGGGACTTAGCCACAGATACGCAGTATTTT.